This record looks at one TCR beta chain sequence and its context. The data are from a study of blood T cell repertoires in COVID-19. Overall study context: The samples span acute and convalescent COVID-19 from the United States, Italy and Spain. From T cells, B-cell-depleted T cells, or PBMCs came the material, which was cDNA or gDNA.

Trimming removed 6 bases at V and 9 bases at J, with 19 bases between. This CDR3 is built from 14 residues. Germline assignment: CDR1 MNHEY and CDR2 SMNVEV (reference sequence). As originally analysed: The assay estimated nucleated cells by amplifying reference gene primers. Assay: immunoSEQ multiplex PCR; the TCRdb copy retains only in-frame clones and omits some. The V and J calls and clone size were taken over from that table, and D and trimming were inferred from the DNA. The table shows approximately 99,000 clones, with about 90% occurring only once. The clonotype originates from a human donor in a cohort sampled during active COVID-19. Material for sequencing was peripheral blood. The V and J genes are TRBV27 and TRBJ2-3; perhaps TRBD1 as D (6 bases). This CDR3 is CASSPRGPAGTQYF. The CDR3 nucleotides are TGTGCCAGCAGCCCCAGGGGCCCCGCAGGAACGCAGTATTTT.